The T cell receptor beta chain described here comes from a study of blood T cell repertoires in COVID-19. Study background: Acute and convalescent COVID-19 samples came from the United States, Italy and Spain. From T cells, B-cell-depleted T cells, or PBMCs came the material, which was cDNA or gDNA.

From germline, CDR1 is SGHNT and CDR2 YENEEA. The CDR3 consists of 14 residues. Trimming pared 6 bases from V and 4 bases from J, leaving 12 bases between. Under the authors' procedure: Quantification of nucleated cells was approximated via reference gene primer amplification. Sequenced by immunoSEQ multiplex PCR; TCRdb stores in-frame clones only, minus some. V, J and clone size reflect that table, while D and trimming were determined from the DNA. The repertoire has hundreds of thousands of clones, more than 80% of them found once; the top ten carry about 1.5%. The source of this sequence is a woman aged 25-40 years with active or convalescent COVID-19. The chain couples TRBV11-3 to TRBJ2-2, with D uncertain. The sequenced material came from peripheral blood. In DNA form, the CDR3 reads TGTGCCAGCAGGAGAGCAACGGGCACCGGGGAGCTGTTTTTT. Its protein product is CASRRATGTGELFF.